This T cell receptor (beta chain) was observed in a study of identical twins. Via MiXCR, TCRdb re-called the 5' RACE reads, giving one row per CDR3 protein. Counted here are fewer than 250,000 distinct CDR3 sequences, approximately 7.9% occurring once; the ten biggest clones make up around 5%. With 5 bases clipped from V and 7 bases from J, the junction kept 13 bases outside the gene matches. Germline values: CDR1 MNHEY, CDR2 SMNVEV (reference sequence). CDR3 length: 15 residues. The same sample was also studied in work on yellow fever vaccine responses in identical twins.

This TCR was recovered from a young woman in good health. Sequencing was carried out using CD8+ T cells sorted from blood. J is TRBJ2-5 and V is TRBV27; 7 nucleotides match TRBD2. The CDR3 DNA sequence: TGTGCCAGCAGTCTCAAACGAGGATGGGGGGGGACCCAGTACTTC. This gives the protein CASSLKRGWGGTQYF.